Listed below are T cell receptor beta chains from one sample, sequenced in a study of blood T cell repertoires in COVID-19. Some clones are missing from TCRdb's copy, which holds only in-frame ones; the method was immunoSEQ multiplex PCR. In the table there are over 150,000 clones, more than 80% of which are singletons. What was sequenced was peripheral blood. The source of these receptors is a human donor in a cohort sampled during active COVID-19. CDR3s include the opening cysteine and the closing phenylalanine or tryptophan. The D gene is left open where the match is weak. Rows may omit the clone size; those that give it use once, few, many or a size class.

d_call	v_call	j_call	clone_size	cdr3_aa	cdr3_nt
-	TRBV10-2	TRBJ2-7	-	CASSLSGPLYEQYF	TGCGCCAGCAGTTTAAGCGGACCCCTCTACGAGCAGTACTTC
TRBD2	TRBV4-2	TRBJ2-1	once	CASSPRGGVGNEQFF	TGTGCCAGCAGCCCACGGGGGGGCGTCGGGAATGAGCAGTTCTTC
TRBD2	TRBV2	TRBJ2-5	-	CASSLAGGRSETQYF	TGTGCCAGCAGTTTAGCGGGGGGGAGGTCAGAGACCCAGTACTTC
TRBD1	TRBV7-9	TRBJ2-1	-	CASSLAWTGGKGEQFF	TGTGCCAGCAGCTTAGCTTGGACAGGGGGCAAGGGAGAGCAGTTCTTC
-	TRBV9	TRBJ1-2	once	CASSPNSGGNYGYTF	TGTGCCAGCAGCCCCAACTCGGGAGGGAACTATGGCTACACCTTC
TRBD1	TRBV9	TRBJ2-1	once	CASSQTGGTLSYNEQFF	TGTGCCAGCAGCCAGACAGGGGGCACACTCTCCTACAATGAGCAGTTCTTC
TRBD1	TRBV27	TRBJ2-7	few	CASSPGQGYEQYF	TGTGCCAGCAGTCCGGGACAGGGCTACGAGCAGTACTTC
TRBD2	TRBV13	TRBJ2-3	-	CASSLGLAGADTQYF	TGTGCCAGCAGCCTGGGACTAGCTGGTGCAGATACGCAGTATTTT
TRBD1	TRBV30	TRBJ2-1	-	CAWTRDRGVNEQFF	TGTGCCTGGACCCGGGACAGGGGTGTGAATGAGCAGTTCTTC
TRBD1	TRBV19	TRBJ2-7	-	CASSRQGDTYEQYF	TGTGCCAGTAGTAGACAGGGCGACACCTACGAGCAGTACTTC
TRBD2	TRBV19	TRBJ2-1	-	CASSWRGLAGLSSYNEQFF	TGTGCCAGTAGTTGGCGGGGACTAGCGGGGTTGAGCTCCTACAATGAGCAGTTCTTC
TRBD1	TRBV5-1	TRBJ1-4	-	CASSAGTADEKLFF	TGCGCCAGCAGCGCCGGGACAGCCGATGAAAAACTGTTTTTT
TRBD1	TRBV18	TRBJ1-1	-	CASSLGQVSGTEAFF	TGTGCCAGCTCACTAGGACAGGTTTCGGGCACTGAAGCTTTCTTT
TRBD1	TRBV19	TRBJ1-1	once	CASSIETGGKTEAFF	TGTGCCAGTAGTATCGAGACAGGGGGAAAAACTGAAGCTTTCTTT
TRBD1	TRBV28	TRBJ1-2	-	CASSIGQGGNGYTF	TGTGCCAGCAGTATCGGACAGGGGGGGAATGGCTACACCTTC